This TCR beta chain was retrieved from a study of CD8 T cells in ankylosing spondylitis. Findings and limits, study-wide: A number of the motif variants had already been described in reactive arthritis synovial fluid and blood. Ankylosing spondylitis blood appeared to carry a characteristic TCR beta motif of under ten highly homologous variants. CD8+ by phenotype, disease-linked clones were relatively rare in peripheral blood.

In TCRdb, the 5' RACE reads were re-called with MiXCR into one record per CDR3 protein. The sample holds about 540,000 distinct CDR3 sequences, over 9.5% seen once. Note on this clonotype: What it binds is unknown.

The CDR3 covers 14 residues. The V end was cut by 2 bases, the J end by 7 bases, with 16 bases between. CDR1 SGHRS and CDR2 YFSETQ come from the germline V gene. Material: blood, either unsorted or a sorted T cell fraction (not recorded which). This receptor was obtained from a male donor with ankylosing spondylitis. The chain uses TRBV5-1 and TRBJ2-7; a possible D gene is TRBD1 (6 bases). The CDR3 here is CASSFGAGDREQYF. The CDR3, as DNA: TGCGCCAGCAGCTTTGGGGCAGGGGATAGGGAGCAGTACTTC. Based on the CDR3 plus reference TRBV5-1 and TRBJ2-7, the full variable domain is KAGVTQTPRYLIKTRGQQVTLSCSPISGHRSVSWYQQTPGQGLQFLFEYFSETQRNKGNFPGRFSGRQFSNSRSEMNVSTLELGDSALYLCASSFGAGDREQYFGPGTRLTVT.